This entry lists 14 T cell receptor beta chains sequenced from one sample in a study of breast tumors, draining lymph nodes, adjacent tissues. TCRdb reprocessed the multiplex PCR reads via MiXCR and lists one record per CDR3 protein. Among 180,000 or so distinct CDR3 sequences, 30% to 40% were seen once, and the ten largest hold approximately 3.9%. Breast cancer patients provided tissue from their axillary draining lymph nodes. Material: axillary lymph node tissue. All receptors come from a female donor with breast cancer. Some clones in this sample may be carry-over from other donors' samples.

This clonotype was observed at least ten times. This rearrangement joins TRBV7-9 to TRBJ1-1; 10 bases are shared with TRBD1. Trimming at V came to 6 bases and at J to 1 base, leaving 11 bases not matched to a gene. Germline V gene data show CDR1 as SEHNR and CDR2 as FQNEAQ (reference sequence). The CDR3 is made up of 17 amino acids. CDR3 DNA: TGTGCCAGCAGGCGACAGGGGGCTATGTTGGCGAACACTGAAGCTTTCTTT. As protein: CASRRQGAMLANTEAFF.

This clonotype occurred many times. The chain employs TRBV30 and TRBJ2-1, with 11 bases that match TRBD2. V was pared by 3 bases and J by 3 bases, with 1 base of the junction left unmatched. In germline, CDR1 is GTSNPN, CDR2 SVGIG (reference sequence). The CDR3 is 14 amino acids. CDR3 sequence (DNA): TGTGCCTGGAGGCTAGCGGGGGGCTACAATGAGCAGTTCTTC. Translation: CAWRLAGGYNEQFF.

J is TRBJ2-1 and V is TRBV20-1, with 14 bases matching TRBD2. The V gene end was trimmed by 6 bases and the J gene end by 8 bases; junction bases not matched to a gene: 15. This CDR3 contains 17 residues. CDR1 and CDR2 from the germline V gene are DFQATT and SNEGSKA (reference sequence). The CDR3 region is CSAAGTSGGPIGDEQFF. The DNA of the CDR3 is TGCAGTGCGGCTGGGACTAGCGGGGGACCCATCGGGGATGAGCAGTTCTTC.

The table lists this clonotype with many counts. V gene TRBV28 combines with J gene TRBJ1-3; TRBD1 agrees at 8 bases. The junction had 9 bases not matched to a gene; V was cut back by 5 bases and J by 9 bases. The CDR3 has 14 residues. The V gene's germline CDR1 is MDHEN and CDR2 SYDVKM. This CDR3 reads CASSPGQGGRTIYF. CDR3 DNA sequence: TGTGCCAGCAGTCCCGGACAGGGAGGACGCACCATATATTTT.

This clonotype was observed many times. CDR3 bases: TGTGCCAGCCGGCCGGGGAGCTCCTACGAGCAGTACTTC. This gives the protein CASRPGSSYEQYF. The chain recombines TRBV11-1 with TRBJ2-7, with a tentative D call TRBD2 (5 bases). The CDR3 extends over 13 amino acids. Between the trimmed V and J ends, which lost 8 bases and 0 bases, there was a span of 11 bases. Looked up from germline, CDR1 is SGHAT and CDR2 is FQDESV (reference sequence).

This clonotype was seen repeatedly, ten times or more. This chain uses TRBV2 with TRBJ1-5, with TRBD1 matching over 7 bases. The V gene's germline CDR1 is SNHLY and CDR2 FYNNEI. The CDR3 is 14 residues long. Unmatched junction bases numbered 7, after V lost 6 bases and J lost 5 bases. DNA of the CDR3: TGTGCCAGCAGGGGGACAGCGGGGGATCAGCCCCAGCATTTT. Its translation: CASRGTAGDQPQHF.

The CDR3 bases are TGTGCCAGCAGCTTAGTGACACGGGAGGCAGTGACCCAGTACTTC. Its translation: CASSLVTREAVTQYF. The chain uses TRBV11-2 and TRBJ2-5; 7 bases are shared with TRBD2. The CDR3 spans 15 residues. Losses at the gene ends were 1 base for V and 7 bases for J; bases not matched to a gene: 9. The germline V gene has CDR1 SGHAT and CDR2 FQNNGV.

The sample holds many counts of this clonotype. This sequence joins TRBV9 and TRBJ2-3, with D unresolved. V was cut by 0 bases and J by 6 bases, with 8 bases left in between. Germline V gives CDR1 SGDLS, CDR2 YYNGEE. The CDR3 spans 13 residues. CDR3 in DNA: TGTGCCAGCAGCGTAGCTAGGTCGGATACGCAGTATTTT. Its translation is CASSVARSDTQYF.

This clonotype was found many times. The chain carries TRBV10-3 and TRBJ2-7; TRBD2 is a possible D gene (6 bases). V lost 11 bases, J lost 3 bases, and 20 bases lay in between. In germline, CDR1 is ENHRY, CDR2 SYGVKD. The CDR3 covers 14 residues. The CDR3 spells CASLEAGGNYEQYF. The CDR3 coding sequence is TGTGCCTCCCTAGAGGCTGGGGGGAACTACGAGCAGTACTTC.

The chain couples TRBV28 to TRBJ1-6; D remains unclear. Germline V CDR1 and CDR2: MDHEN, SYDVKM. V was shortened by 6 bases and J by 3 bases, with 9 bases between the two germline ends. The CDR3 has 14 amino acids. This CDR3 reads CASSTGSYNSPLHF. CDR3 nucleotides: TGTGCCAGCAGCACCGGGAGCTATAATTCACCCCTCCACTTT.

To note about this clonotype: This may stem from a read error, because a much larger clone lies one nucleotide away. The V and J genes are TRBV6-1 and TRBJ2-5, with a possible D match to TRBD1 (6 bases). CDR1 and CDR2 from the germline V gene are MNHNS and SASEGT. This CDR3 is 14 amino acids long. V shed 10 bases and J shed 3 bases, with 18 bases lying between them. The CDR3 protein is CATWHRVREETQYF. The CDR3 DNA reads as TGTGCCACGTGGCACAGGGTAAGAGAAGAGACCCAGTACTTC.

This clonotype was counted ten times or more. This sequence may be a read error, since a much larger clone differs from it by one base. V gene TRBV11-2 combines with J gene TRBJ2-7; D may be TRBD1 (6 bases). Germline values: CDR1 SGHAT, CDR2 FQNNGV. The CDR3 length is 13 residues. The V end lost 3 bases, the J end lost 6 bases, and 12 bases lay between the germline ends. As DNA, the CDR3 is TGTGCCAGCAGCTTCAGCACAGGGACCGAGCAGTACTTC. Translation gives CASSFSTGTEQYF.

As to this clonotype: This may come from a read error, since a much larger clone is one base off. The gene calls are TRBV6-5 and TRBJ1-6; D possibly corresponds to TRBD1 (5 bases). Germline CDR1 is MNHEY and CDR2 is SVGAGI. V was trimmed by 10 bases and J by 7 bases, leaving 17 bases between them. The CDR3 is 14 amino acids. For the CDR3, the DNA is TGTGCCACCGGGCGGGGCAGAGTCAATTCACCCCTCCACTTT. This encodes CATGRGRVNSPLHF.

This clonotype occurred many times. This chain connects TRBV5-1 to TRBJ2-2; D is unclear. CDR3 size: 18 residues. Looked up from germline, CDR1 is SGHRS and CDR2 is YFSETQ. Trimming shortened V by 1 base and J by 0 bases, and 16 bases separated the two germline ends. CDR3 loop: CASSLRFFDGSNTGELFF. CDR3 bases: TGCGCCAGCAGCTTGCGGTTCTTTGACGGTTCGAACACCGGGGAGCTGTTTTTT.